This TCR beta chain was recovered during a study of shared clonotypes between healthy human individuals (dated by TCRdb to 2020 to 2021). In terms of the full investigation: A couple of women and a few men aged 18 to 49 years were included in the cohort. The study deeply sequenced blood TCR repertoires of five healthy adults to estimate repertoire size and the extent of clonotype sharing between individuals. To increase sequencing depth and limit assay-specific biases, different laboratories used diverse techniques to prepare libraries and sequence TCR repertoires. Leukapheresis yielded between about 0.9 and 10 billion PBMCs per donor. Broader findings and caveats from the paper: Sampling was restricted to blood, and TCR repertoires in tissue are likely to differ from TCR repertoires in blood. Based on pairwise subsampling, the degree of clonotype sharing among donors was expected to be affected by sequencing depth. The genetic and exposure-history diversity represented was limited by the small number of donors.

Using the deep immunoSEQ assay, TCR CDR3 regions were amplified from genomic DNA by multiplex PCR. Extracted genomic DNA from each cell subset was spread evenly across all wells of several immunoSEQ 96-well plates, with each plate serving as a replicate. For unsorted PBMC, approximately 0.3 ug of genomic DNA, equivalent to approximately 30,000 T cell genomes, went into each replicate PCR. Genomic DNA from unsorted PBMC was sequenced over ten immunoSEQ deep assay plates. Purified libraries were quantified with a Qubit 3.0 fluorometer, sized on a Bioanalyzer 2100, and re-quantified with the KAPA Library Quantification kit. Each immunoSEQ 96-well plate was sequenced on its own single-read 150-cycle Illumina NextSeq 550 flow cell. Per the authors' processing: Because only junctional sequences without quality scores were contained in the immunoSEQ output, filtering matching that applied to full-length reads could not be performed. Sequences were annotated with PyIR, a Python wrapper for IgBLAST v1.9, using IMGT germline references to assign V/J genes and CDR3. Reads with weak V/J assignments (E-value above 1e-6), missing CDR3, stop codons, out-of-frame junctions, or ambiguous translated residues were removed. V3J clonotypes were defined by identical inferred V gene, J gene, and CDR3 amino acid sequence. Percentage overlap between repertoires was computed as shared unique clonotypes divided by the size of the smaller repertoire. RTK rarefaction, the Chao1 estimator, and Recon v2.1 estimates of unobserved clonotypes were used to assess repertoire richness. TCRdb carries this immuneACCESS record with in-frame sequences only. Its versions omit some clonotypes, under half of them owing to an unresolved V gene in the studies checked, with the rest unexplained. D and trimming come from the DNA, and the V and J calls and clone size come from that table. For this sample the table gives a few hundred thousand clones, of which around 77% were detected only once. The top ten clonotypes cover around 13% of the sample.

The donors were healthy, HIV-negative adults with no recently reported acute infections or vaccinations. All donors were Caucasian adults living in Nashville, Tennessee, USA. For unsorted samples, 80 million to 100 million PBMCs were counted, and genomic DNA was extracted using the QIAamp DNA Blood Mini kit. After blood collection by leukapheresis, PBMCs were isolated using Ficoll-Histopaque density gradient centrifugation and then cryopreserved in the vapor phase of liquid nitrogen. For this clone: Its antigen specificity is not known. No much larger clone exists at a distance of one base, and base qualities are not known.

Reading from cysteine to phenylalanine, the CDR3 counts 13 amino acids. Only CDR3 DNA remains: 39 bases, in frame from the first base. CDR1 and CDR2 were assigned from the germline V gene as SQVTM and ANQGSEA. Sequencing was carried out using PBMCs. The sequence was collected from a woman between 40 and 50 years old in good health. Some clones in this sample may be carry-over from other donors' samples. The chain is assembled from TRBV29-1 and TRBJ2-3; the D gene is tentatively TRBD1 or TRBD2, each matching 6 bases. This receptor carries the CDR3 CTTVRRGADTQYF. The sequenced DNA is TGCACTACTGTACGGAGGGGGGCAGATACGCAGTATTTT.